Sequencing of this TCR beta chain was carried out in a study of blood T cell repertoires in COVID-19. About the research overall: There were acute and convalescent COVID-19 samples, and they came from the United States, Italy and Spain. PBMCs, B-cell-depleted T cells, or T cells were the source of the cDNA or gDNA that made up the material.

Generated by immunoSEQ multiplex PCR, the TCRdb table keeps only in-frame clones and is missing some. The sample shows about 59,000 clones, around 87% of them seen only once. This receptor was identified in a man aged 55-75 years with active or convalescent COVID-19. Material: peripheral blood.

The CDR3 here is CASSKTGGNTEAFF. CDR3 nucleotides: TGTGCCAGCAGCAAGACAGGGGGGAACACTGAAGCTTTCTTT. The V and J genes are TRBV11-1 and TRBJ1-1, with 9 positions matching TRBD1. Germline V gives CDR1 SGHAT, CDR2 FQDESV (reference sequence). Germline trimming cut 5 bases from V and 1 base from J; bases unmatched to any gene: 2. This CDR3 comprises 14 residues.